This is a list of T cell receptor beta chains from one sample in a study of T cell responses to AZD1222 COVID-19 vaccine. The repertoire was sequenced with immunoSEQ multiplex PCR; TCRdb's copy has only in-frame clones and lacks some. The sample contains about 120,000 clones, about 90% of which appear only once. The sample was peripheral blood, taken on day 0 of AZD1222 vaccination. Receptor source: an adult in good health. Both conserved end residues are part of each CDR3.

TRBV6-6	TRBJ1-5	CASVPGGTGAQPQHF
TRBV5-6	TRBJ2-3	CASRPQGSDTQYF
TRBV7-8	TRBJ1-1	CASSPRTTVSTEAFF
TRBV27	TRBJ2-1	CASSHSSSSYNEQFF
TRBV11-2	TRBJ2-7	CASSSAGALYEQYF
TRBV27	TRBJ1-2	CASITGQGVLYGYTF
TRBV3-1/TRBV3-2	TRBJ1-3	CASSLTGVAISGNTIYF
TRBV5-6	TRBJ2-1	CASSLGSVGLAHNEQFF
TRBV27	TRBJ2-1	CASRPPGLGEQFF
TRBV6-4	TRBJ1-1	CARIHGDTEAFF
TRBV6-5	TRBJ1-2	CASSSYDREYYGYTF
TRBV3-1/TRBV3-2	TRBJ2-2	CASSQVLGGSGGELFF
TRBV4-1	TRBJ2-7	CASSQDFYEQYF
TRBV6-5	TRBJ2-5	CASKGLAIETQYF
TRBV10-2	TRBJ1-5	CASSEQGPQPQHF
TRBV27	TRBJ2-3	CASSLQAGGTDTQYF
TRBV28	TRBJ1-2	CASWDRQGAYGYTF
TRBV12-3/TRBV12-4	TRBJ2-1	CASGTGNPNEQFF
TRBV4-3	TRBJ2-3	CASSQERGGGTDTQYF
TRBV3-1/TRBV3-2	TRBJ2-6	CASSQDLGRAGANVLTF
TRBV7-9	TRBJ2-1	CASSFPTDGSSYNEQFF
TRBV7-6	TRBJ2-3	CASSDIPGQYTDTQYF
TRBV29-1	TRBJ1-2	CSVERLNQANYGYTF
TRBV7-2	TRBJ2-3	CASSPNSMADTQYF
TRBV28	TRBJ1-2	CASSFFGQGINRGYTF
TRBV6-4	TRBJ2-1	CASSAHPSGAYNEQFF
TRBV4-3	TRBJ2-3	CASSQDTVSTDTQYF
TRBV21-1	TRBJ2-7	CASINSRVGGKEQYF
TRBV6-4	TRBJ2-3	CASSDSASDPDTQYF
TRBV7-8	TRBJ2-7	CATTDPPLYEQYF
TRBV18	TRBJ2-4	CASSPTEQAPIAKNIQYF
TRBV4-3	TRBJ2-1	CASSQEGARSDNEQFF
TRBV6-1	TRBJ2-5	CASSDGTQYF
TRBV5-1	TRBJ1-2	CASSWDRGSGYTF
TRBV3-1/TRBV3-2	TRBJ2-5	CASSWGLQETQYF
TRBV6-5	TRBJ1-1	CASSLTGGTEAFF
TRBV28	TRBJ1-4	CASSSHGRNKTDTNEKLFF
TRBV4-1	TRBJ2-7	CASSPTGDEQYF
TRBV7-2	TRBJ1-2	CASSLAGGGNYGYTF
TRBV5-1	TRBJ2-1	CASSLGASRYNEQFF
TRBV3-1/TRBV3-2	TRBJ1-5	CASSSQGGRNQPQHF
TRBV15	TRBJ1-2	CATSREGAGGYTF
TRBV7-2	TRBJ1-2	CASSSVTNYGYTF
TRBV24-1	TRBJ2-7	CATSDSARVQYF
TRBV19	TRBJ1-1	CASKGSLNTEAFF
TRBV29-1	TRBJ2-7	CSVEEAASYEQYF
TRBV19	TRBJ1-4	CASSNQHNEKLFF
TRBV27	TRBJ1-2	CASSLTGTTSLGYTF
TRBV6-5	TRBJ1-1	CATRLEPNTEAFF